The 11 T cell receptor beta chains presented below share a single source sample, sequenced in a study of early stage breast cancer tumors. This table comes from immunoSEQ multiplex PCR, and its TCRdb copy is limited to in-frame clones, with some not included. The sample records around 53,000 clones, under 95% being singletons. The material sequenced was blood. These TCRs come from a person aged 70 to 79 with breast cancer.

The gene calls are TRBV5-5 and TRBJ2-3; 8 bases match TRBD1. The CDR3 consists of 14 residues. Germline trimming cut 3 bases from V and 6 bases from J; bases unmatched to any gene: 6. Germline V gene lookup returns CDR1 SGHKS and CDR2 YYEKEE (reference sequence). This CDR3 reads CASSWTGLLDTQYF. CDR3 in DNA: TGTGCCAGCAGCTGGACAGGGCTTCTGGATACGCAGTATTTT.

V and J are TRBV19 and TRBJ2-2; a possible D gene is TRBD1 (6 bases). Germline lookup yields CDR1 LNHDA and CDR2 SQIVND (reference sequence). This CDR3 is built from 17 residues. The V gene lost 7 bases and the J gene lost 3 bases, with 21 bases spanning the gap. DNA of the CDR3: TGTGCCAGTACTTCATTTAGTCTCGCAGGGGACACCGGGGAGCTGTTTTTT. This gives the protein CASTSFSLAGDTGELFF.

V gene TRBV28 combines with J gene TRBJ1-1; a weak D match, TRBD1 (5 bases). Trimming shortened V by 4 bases and J by 3 bases, and 18 bases separated the two germline ends. Germline lookup yields CDR1 MDHEN and CDR2 SYDVKM. CDR3 length: 16 amino acids. CDR3 region: CASSSGLPPRDTEAFF. In nucleotides, the CDR3 is TGTGCCAGCAGTTCCGGTCTACCCCCCAGGGACACTGAAGCTTTCTTT.

The chain employs TRBV27 and TRBJ2-3, with TRBD2 matching 8 bases. CDR3 length: 16 residues. The V segment lost 7 bases and the J segment 6 bases; nucleotides outside the gene matches: 15. Per germline, CDR1 MNHEY and CDR2 SMNVEV (reference sequence). DNA for the CDR3: TGTGCCAGCAATCCAGCAGGGCGGGAGGAGCACGATACGCAGTATTTT. It yields the protein CASNPAGREEHDTQYF.

The V and J genes are TRBV10-1 and TRBJ1-6, with 7 nucleotides matching TRBD1. Germline CDR1 and CDR2: WNHNN and SYGVQD (reference sequence). This CDR3 spans 15 amino acids. Trimming took 7 bases from V and 7 from J; bases not matched to a gene: 10. CDR3: CASKGRDRGNSPLHF. For the CDR3, the DNA is TGCGCCAGCAAGGGCCGGGACAGAGGGAATTCACCCCTCCACTTT.

The CDR3 coding sequence is TGTGCCAGCAGCTTGATGCTCTTAGCGGAAGATACGCAGTATTTT. This encodes CASSLMLLAEDTQYF. V is TRBV5-4 and J is TRBJ2-3; weak D call: TRBD2 (6 bases). The CDR3 extends over 15 amino acids. Trimming stripped 1 base from V and 5 bases from J, with 14 bases between. From germline, CDR1 is SGHNT and CDR2 YYREEE (reference sequence).

To note about this clone: In the same sample, other DNA sequences code for this CDR3. The chain carries TRBV7-9 and TRBJ1-1; D unclear. Per germline, CDR1 SEHNR and CDR2 FQNEAQ (reference sequence). The germline V and J ends were trimmed by 2 bases and 1 base, with 5 bases remaining between them. The CDR3 covers 13 residues. The DNA for the CDR3 is TGTGCCAGCAGCTTATCGGGGAACACTGAAGCTTTCTTT. Translated: CASSLSGNTEAFF.

V and J are TRBV2 and TRBJ1-6, with 7 bases identical to TRBD1. Germline V gene lookup returns CDR1 SNHLY and CDR2 FYNNEI. The V gene end was trimmed by 4 bases and the J gene end by 5 bases; junction bases not matched to a gene: 5. The CDR3 contains 15 residues. CDR3 loop: CASSVGTGDNSPLHF. DNA for the CDR3: TGTGCCAGCAGTGTCGGTACAGGGGATAATTCACCCCTCCACTTT. The full variable domain, completed using reference TRBV2 and TRBJ1-6, is EPEVTQTPSHQVTQMGQEVILRCVPISNHLYFYWYRQILGQKVEFLVSFYNNEISEKSEIFDDQFSVERPDGSNFTLKIRSTKLEDSAMYFCASSVGTGDNSPLHFGNGTRLTVT.

A single count supports this clone. The chain combines TRBV7-9 with TRBJ2-2; 9 nucleotides align to TRBD2. With V trimmed by 0 bases and J by 3 bases, 5 bases remained unmatched. The CDR3 is 17 amino acids. CDR1 SEHNR and CDR2 FQNEAQ come from the germline V gene (reference sequence). DNA of the CDR3: TGTGCCAGCAGCTTAGCGTCAACTAGCGGGTACACCGGGGAGCTGTTTTTT. As protein: CASSLASTSGYTGELFF. The complete variable domain, with remaining parts taken from reference TRBV7-9 and TRBJ2-2, reads DTGVSQNPRHKITKRGQNVTFRCDPISEHNRLYWYRQTLGQGPEFLTYFQNEAQLEKSRLLSDRFSAERPKGSFSTLEIQRTEQGDSAMYLCASSLASTSGYTGELFFGEGSRLTVL.

The gene calls are TRBV30 and TRBJ1-2; D ambiguous. V lost 8 bases and J 5 bases, leaving 27 bases between the germline ends. This CDR3 is 16 amino acids long. Germline-derived CDR1 and CDR2 are GTSNPN and SVGIG (reference sequence). CDR3 in amino acids: CAGWRARAYLEYGYTF. Written as DNA, the CDR3 is TGTGCCGGGTGGAGGGCCCGGGCCTACCTCGAGTATGGCTACACCTTC.

This clone was recorded only once. The chain links TRBV5-5 to TRBJ1-2, with 7 bases identical to TRBD1. Germline values: CDR1 SGHKS, CDR2 YYEKEE (reference sequence). CDR3 length: 13 residues. J lost 3 bases, V lost 5 bases, and 4 bases had no gene match. The CDR3 DNA follows: TGTGCCAGCAGTTTCACAGGGGACTATGGCTACACCTTC. Translation: CASSFTGDYGYTF.